The 18 T cell receptor beta chains reported below all come from one sample, sequenced in a study of naive and memory T cell subsets. Both TRBC1 and TRBC2 were covered by a beta constant-region primer of two equimolar oligonucleotides. The ligated cDNA underwent four PCR rounds using SP2 and nested alpha and beta constant-region primers. TCRdb reanalysed the UMI-ligation and nested PCR reads using MiXCR and keeps one entry per CDR3 protein. The profile shows approximately 80,000 distinct CDR3 sequences, about 9.9% of them singletons. Sequencing used naive CD8+ T cells from blood. These receptor sequences come from a human donor in good health.

This clonotype was seen only a few times. This chain joins TRBV27 and TRBJ2-1; D unresolved. The CDR3 runs to 11 residues. CDR1 and CDR2 (germline): MNHEY, SMNVEV (reference sequence). V was trimmed by 2 bases and J by 9 bases, leaving 5 bases between them. CDR3 protein: CASSLPGEQFF. The CDR3 nucleotides are TGTGCCAGCAGTTTACCCGGTGAGCAGTTCTTC.

This clonotype was observed a handful of times. The chain employs TRBV20-1 and TRBJ2-7; TRBD2 is a possible D gene (5 bases). The CDR3 extends over 15 amino acids. V lost 3 bases and J lost 0, with 15 bases in between. CDR1 and CDR2 (germline): DFQATT, SNEGSKA (reference sequence). The CDR3 DNA is TGCAGTGCTAGGGGAGTGGACCTCCCCTCCTACGAGCAGTACTTC. This translates into CSARGVDLPSYEQYF.

This clonotype was seen a few times. The chain is built from TRBV9 and TRBJ2-2; possibly TRBD2 for D (7 bases). Germline assignment: CDR1 SGDLS and CDR2 YYNGEE. The length of the CDR3 is 16 residues. V lost 0 bases and J 3 bases, leaving 12 bases between the germline ends. The CDR3 spells CASSVDRGADTGELFF. The CDR3 DNA is TGTGCCAGCAGCGTAGATCGGGGGGCAGACACCGGGGAGCTGTTTTTT. Full variable domain (rest looked up from reference TRBV9 and TRBJ2-2): DSGVTQTPKHLITATGQRVTLRCSPRSGDLSVYWYQQSLDQGLQFLIQYYNGEERAKGNILERFSAQQFPDLHSELNLSSLELGDSALYFCASSVDRGADTGELFFGEGSRLTVL.

This clonotype came up a few times. The J gene is TRBJ2-3, the V gene TRBV28; 12 nucleotides line up with TRBD1. V lost 2 bases to trimming and J lost 5 bases; unmatched junction nucleotides: 8. The CDR3 runs 17 residues. The germline CDR1 and CDR2 sequences are MDHEN and SYDVKM. CDR3 sequence (DNA): TGTGCCAGCAGTTTAAGCCTCCGGGACAGGGGGCAAGATACGCAGTATTTT. Amino acid sequence: CASSLSLRDRGQDTQYF.

This clonotype has a count of ten or more. The rearrangement joins TRBV18 to TRBJ2-7; no clear D gene. Trimming left V 3 bases short and J 3 bases short, with 6 bases between. Germline values: CDR1 KGHSH, CDR2 LQKENI. This CDR3 has 12 amino acids. This chain's CDR3 is CASSPLYYEQYF. Written as DNA, the CDR3 is TGTGCCAGCTCACCCCTCTACTACGAGCAGTACTTC. Full variable domain (missing parts from reference TRBV18 and TRBJ2-7): NAGVMQNPRHLVRRRGQEARLRCSPMKGHSHVYWYRQLPEEGLKFMVYLQKENIIDESGMPKERFSAEFPKEGPSILRIQQVVRGDSAAYFCASSPLYYEQYFGPGTRLTVT.

J is TRBJ2-1 and V is TRBV29-1; D is unresolved. V was cut by 0 bases and J by 2 bases, with 8 bases left in between. The CDR3 runs to 14 residues. Germline V gene data show CDR1 as SQVTM and CDR2 as ANQGSEA. The CDR3 loop reads CSVEDDNTYNEQFF. In DNA form, the CDR3 reads TGCAGCGTTGAAGATGATAACACCTACAATGAGCAGTTCTTC.

This clonotype was observed at least ten times. V and J are TRBV28 and TRBJ2-1; no firm D call. Germline V gene lookup returns CDR1 MDHEN and CDR2 SYDVKM. This CDR3 is 12 amino acids long. V lost 5 bases to trimming and J lost 7 bases, with 9 bases between them. The CDR3 DNA sequence: TGTGCCAGCAGTCCCGTAGTGAATGAGCAGTTCTTC. Residues: CASSPVVNEQFF.

The sample holds many counts of this clonotype. This sequence joins TRBV12-3 or TRBV12-4 and TRBJ2-3; D is unresolved. CDR3 length: 13 amino acids. V was clipped by 4 bases and J by 2 bases, with 7 bases between them. The DNA of the CDR3 is TGTGCCAGCAGTTCGGACCTCACAGATACGCAGTATTTT. The encoded protein is CASSSDLTDTQYF.

This chain uses TRBV20-1 with TRBJ2-1, with D unclear. Germline CDR1 reads DFQATT; CDR2 reads SNEGSKA (reference sequence). The V end was cut by 0 bases, the J end by 9 bases, with 9 bases between. This CDR3 is built from 12 residues. CDR3 coding DNA: TGCAGTGCTAGAGATACCCATCCTGAGCAGTTCTTC. Encoded protein: CSARDTHPEQFF.

The gene calls are TRBV5-1 and TRBJ2-1; 9 bases fit TRBD2. Germline values: CDR1 SGHRS, CDR2 YFSETQ. The CDR3 loop spans 15 amino acids. V was pared by 4 bases and J by 7 bases, with 9 bases of the junction left unmatched. The CDR3 coding sequence is TGCGCCAGCAGCGCGGGACTAGCTCTCTTGAATGAGCAGTTCTTC. Amino acids: CASSAGLALLNEQFF.

In its sample, this clonotype was seen many times. This sequence joins TRBV29-1 and TRBJ2-3; D is ambiguous. Germline V lookup: CDR1 SQVTM, CDR2 ANQGSEA. The length of the CDR3 is 15 residues. Trimming took off 4 bases at V and 2 bases at J, with 16 bases between the two ends. CDR3 bases: TGCAGCGTTGTCTCGAGGATGGATGTCACAGATACGCAGTATTTT. This encodes CSVVSRMDVTDTQYF.

This clonotype was found many times. The chain employs TRBV7-9 and TRBJ2-5; D uncertain. This CDR3 has 15 residues. Germline CDR1 and CDR2: SEHNR and FQNEAQ (reference sequence). V was cut by 5 bases and J by 5 bases, with 18 bases left in between. The CDR3 DNA reads TGTGCCAGCAGCGAACACACGGAAGTTGGGGAGACCCAGTACTTC. Translation: CASSEHTEVGETQYF.

In this sample, this clonotype turned up many times. The chain employs TRBV6-5 and TRBJ2-3; 10 bases agree with TRBD1. Germline CDR1 MNHEY, CDR2 SVGAGI. This CDR3 spans 16 amino acids. The J segment lost 1 base and the V segment lost 5 bases, leaving 6 bases of the junction unmatched. CDR3 DNA: TGTGCCAGCAGTACGGACAGGGGGGCAGGCACAGATACGCAGTATTTT. It yields the protein CASSTDRGAGTDTQYF.

This clonotype was detected ten times or more. The chain combines TRBV13 with TRBJ2-7; D is unclear. Germline V gives CDR1 PRHDT, CDR2 FYEKMQ (reference sequence). V was shortened by 0 bases and J by 7 bases, with 7 bases between the two germline ends. The CDR3 extends over 12 amino acids. As DNA, the CDR3 is TGTGCCAGCAGCTTAGGCCTGTCGGAGCAGTACTTC. This gives the protein CASSLGLSEQYF.

This clonotype was seen a handful of times. The chain combines TRBV27 with TRBJ2-7; D gene unclear. The CDR3 has 15 residues. CDR1 is MNHEY, CDR2 SMNVEV, per germline (reference sequence). The ends were cut back, 5 bases at V and 3 bases at J, with 17 bases in the middle. The CDR3, as DNA: TGTGCCAGCAGTGCTACCCTAGGTGGAAGCTACGAGCAGTACTTC. Protein: CASSATLGGSYEQYF.

V and J are TRBV24-1 and TRBJ2-7; 10 nucleotides align to TRBD2. Trimming removed 10 bases from V and 2 bases from J; junction bases left unmatched: 4. The length of the CDR3 is 13 residues. The germline CDR1 and CDR2 sequences are KGHDR and SFDVKD. In nucleotides, the CDR3 is TGTGCCACTCGGACTAGCGGCCCCTACGAGCAGTACTTC. It yields the protein CATRTSGPYEQYF.

This clonotype was seen more than once but under ten times. The chain uses TRBV6-5 and TRBJ2-3, with 7 bases identical to TRBD2. Germline CDR1 is MNHEY and CDR2 is SVGAGI. There are 14 residues in the CDR3. V trimming: 11 bases; J trimming: 3 bases; junction bases outside the gene matches: 11. CDR3 DNA sequence: TGTGCCTCAGGCCCTAGCGGAACTACAGATACGCAGTATTTT. The encoded protein is CASGPSGTTDTQYF.

The genes are TRBV9 and TRBJ1-2, with D hard to call. Between the trimmed V and J ends, which lost 3 bases and 0 bases, there was a span of 12 bases. In germline, CDR1 is SGDLS, CDR2 YYNGEE. The CDR3 consists of 15 residues. The CDR3 reads CASSGLRPSNYGYTF. The CDR3 DNA is TGTGCCAGCAGCGGGCTCCGTCCCTCTAACTATGGCTACACCTTC.